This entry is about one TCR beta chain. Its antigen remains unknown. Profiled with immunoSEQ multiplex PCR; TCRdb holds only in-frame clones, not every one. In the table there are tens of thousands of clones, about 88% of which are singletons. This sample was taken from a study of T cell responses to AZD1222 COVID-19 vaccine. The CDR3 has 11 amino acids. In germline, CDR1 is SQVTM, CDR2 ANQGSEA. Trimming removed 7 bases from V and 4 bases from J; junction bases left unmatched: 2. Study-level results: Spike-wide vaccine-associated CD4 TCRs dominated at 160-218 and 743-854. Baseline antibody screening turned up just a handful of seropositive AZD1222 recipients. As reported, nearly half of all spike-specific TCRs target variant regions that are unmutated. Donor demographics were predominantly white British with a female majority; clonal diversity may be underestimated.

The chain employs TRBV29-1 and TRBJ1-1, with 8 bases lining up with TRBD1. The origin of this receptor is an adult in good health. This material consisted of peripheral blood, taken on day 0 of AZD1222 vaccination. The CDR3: CSATGGTEAFF. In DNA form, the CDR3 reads TGCAGCGCCACAGGGGGCACTGAAGCTTTCTTT.